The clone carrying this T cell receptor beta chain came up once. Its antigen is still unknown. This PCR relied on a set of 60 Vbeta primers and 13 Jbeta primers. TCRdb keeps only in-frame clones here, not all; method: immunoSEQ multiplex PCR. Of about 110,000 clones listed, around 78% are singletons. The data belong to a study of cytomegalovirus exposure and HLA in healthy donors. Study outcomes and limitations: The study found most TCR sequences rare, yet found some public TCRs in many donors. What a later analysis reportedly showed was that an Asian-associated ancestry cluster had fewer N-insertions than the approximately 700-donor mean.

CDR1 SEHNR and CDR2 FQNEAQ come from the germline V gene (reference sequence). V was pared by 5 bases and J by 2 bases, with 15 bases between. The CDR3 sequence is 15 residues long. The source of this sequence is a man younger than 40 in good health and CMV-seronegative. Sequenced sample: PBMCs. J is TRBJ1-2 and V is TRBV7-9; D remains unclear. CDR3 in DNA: TGTGCCAGCAGCCTGGTAACAGCGGGGAACTATGGCTACACCTTC. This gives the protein CASSLVTAGNYGYTF.